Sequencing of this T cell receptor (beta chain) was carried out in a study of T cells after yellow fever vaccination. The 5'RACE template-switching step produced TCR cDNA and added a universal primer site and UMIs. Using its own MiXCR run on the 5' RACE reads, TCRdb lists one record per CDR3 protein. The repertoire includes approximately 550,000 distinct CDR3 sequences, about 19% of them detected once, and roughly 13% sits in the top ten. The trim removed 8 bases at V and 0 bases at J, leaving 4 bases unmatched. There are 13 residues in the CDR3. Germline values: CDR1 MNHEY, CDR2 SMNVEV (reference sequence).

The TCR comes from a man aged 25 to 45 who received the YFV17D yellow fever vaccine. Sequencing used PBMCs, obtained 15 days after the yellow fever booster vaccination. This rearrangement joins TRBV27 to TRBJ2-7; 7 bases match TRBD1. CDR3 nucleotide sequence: TGTGCCAGCTGGACAGGTACCTCCTACGAGCAGTACTTC. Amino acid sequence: CASWTGTSYEQYF.